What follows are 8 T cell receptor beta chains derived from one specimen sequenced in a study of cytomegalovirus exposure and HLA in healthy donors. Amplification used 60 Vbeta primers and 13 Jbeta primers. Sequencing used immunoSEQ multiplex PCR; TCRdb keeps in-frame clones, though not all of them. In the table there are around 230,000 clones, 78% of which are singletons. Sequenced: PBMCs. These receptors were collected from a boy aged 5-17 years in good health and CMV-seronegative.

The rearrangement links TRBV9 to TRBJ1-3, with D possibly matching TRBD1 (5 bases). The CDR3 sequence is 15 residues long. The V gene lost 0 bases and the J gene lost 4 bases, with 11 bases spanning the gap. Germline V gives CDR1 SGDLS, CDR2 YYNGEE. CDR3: CASSVEGLAGNTIYF. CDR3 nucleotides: TGTGCCAGCAGCGTAGAGGGGTTAGCCGGAAACACCATATATTTT.

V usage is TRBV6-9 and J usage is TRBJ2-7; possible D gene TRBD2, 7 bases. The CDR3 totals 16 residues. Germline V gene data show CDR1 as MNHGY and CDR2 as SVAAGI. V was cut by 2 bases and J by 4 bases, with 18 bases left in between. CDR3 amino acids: CASSYKGGLIGYEQYF. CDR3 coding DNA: TGTGCCAGCAGTTATAAGGGGGGACTAATAGGGTACGAGCAGTACTTC.

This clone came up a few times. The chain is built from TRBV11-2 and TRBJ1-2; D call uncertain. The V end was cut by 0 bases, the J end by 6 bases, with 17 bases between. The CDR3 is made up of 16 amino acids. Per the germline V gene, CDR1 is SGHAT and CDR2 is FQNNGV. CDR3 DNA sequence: TGTGCCAGCAGCTTAGAGCGCAAGATGGGAGTAAATGGCTACACCTTC. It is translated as CASSLERKMGVNGYTF.

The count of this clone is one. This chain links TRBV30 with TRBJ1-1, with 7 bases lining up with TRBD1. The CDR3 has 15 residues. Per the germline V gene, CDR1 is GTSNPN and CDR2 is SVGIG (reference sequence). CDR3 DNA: TGTGCGGGGAGTCGAGGTACAGGGGCGGGCACTGAAGCTTTCTTT. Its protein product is CAGSRGTGAGTEAFF.

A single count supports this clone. The CDR3 DNA reads TGTGCCAGCAGGGTTGGGACAGGCGGTCGGGGCTACACCTTC. As protein: CASRVGTGGRGYTF. The chain recombines TRBV2 with TRBJ1-2, with 8 bases fitting TRBD1. Germline V gives CDR1 SNHLY, CDR2 FYNNEI. Unmatched junction bases numbered 11, after V lost 6 bases and J lost 8 bases. The CDR3 is made up of 14 amino acids.

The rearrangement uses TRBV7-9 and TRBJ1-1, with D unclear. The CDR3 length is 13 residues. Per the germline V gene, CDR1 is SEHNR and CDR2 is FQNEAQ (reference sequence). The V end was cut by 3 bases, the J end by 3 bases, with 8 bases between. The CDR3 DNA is TGTGCCAGCAGCTTTAGCGCCGACACTGAAGCTTTCTTT. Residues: CASSFSADTEAFF.

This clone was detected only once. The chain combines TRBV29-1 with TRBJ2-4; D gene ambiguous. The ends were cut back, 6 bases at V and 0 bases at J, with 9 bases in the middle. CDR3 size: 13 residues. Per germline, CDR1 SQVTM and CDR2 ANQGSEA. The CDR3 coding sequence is TGCAGCGTCAGAATATTAGCCAAAAACATTCAGTACTTC. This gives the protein CSVRILAKNIQYF. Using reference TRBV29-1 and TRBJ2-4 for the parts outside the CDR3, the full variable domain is SAVISQKPSRDICQRGTSLTIQCQVDSQVTMMFWYRQQPGQSLTLIATANQGSEATYESGFVIDKFPISRPNLTFSTLTVSNMSPEDSSIYLCSVRILAKNIQYFGAGTRLSVL.

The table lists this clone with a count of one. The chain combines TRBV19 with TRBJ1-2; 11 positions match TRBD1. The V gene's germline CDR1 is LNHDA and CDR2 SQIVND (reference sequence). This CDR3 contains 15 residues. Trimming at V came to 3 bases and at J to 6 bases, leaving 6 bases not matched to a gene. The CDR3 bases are TGTGCCAGTAGTATTACTTGGGACAGGGGGAATGGCTACACCTTC. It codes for CASSITWDRGNGYTF.